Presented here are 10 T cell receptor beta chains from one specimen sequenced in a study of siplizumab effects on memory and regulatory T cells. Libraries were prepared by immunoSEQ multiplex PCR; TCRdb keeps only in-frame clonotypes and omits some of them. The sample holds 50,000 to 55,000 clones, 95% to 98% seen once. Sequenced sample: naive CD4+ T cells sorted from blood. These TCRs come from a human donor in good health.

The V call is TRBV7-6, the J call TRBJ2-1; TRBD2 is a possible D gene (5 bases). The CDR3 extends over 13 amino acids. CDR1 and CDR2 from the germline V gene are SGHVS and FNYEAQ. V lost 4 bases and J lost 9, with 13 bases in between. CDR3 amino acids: CASSSLLGSEQFF. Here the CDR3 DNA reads TGTGCCAGCAGCTCACTACTAGGGAGTGAGCAGTTCTTC.

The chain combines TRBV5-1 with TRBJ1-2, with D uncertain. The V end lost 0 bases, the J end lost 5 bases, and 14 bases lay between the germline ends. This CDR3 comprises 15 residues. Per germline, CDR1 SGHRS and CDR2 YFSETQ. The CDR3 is CASSLAGIGRYGYTF. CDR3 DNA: TGCGCCAGCAGCTTGGCCGGCATAGGGAGATATGGCTACACCTTC.

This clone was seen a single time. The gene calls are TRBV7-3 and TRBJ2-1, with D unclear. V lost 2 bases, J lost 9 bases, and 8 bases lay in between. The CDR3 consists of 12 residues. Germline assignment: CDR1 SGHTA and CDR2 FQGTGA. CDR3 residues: CASSLQNSEQFF. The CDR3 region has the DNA TGTGCCAGCAGCTTACAGAATAGTGAGCAGTTCTTC.

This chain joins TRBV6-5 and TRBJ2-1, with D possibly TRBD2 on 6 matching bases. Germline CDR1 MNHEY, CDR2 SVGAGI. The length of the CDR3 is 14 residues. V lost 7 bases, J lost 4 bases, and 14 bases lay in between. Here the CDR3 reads CASTRVGGYNEQFF. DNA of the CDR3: TGTGCCAGCACCCGGGTGGGGGGTTACAATGAGCAGTTCTTC.

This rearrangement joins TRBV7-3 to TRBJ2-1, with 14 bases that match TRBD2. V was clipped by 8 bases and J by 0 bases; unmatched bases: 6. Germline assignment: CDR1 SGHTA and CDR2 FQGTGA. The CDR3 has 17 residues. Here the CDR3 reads CASGTSGSGSSYNEQFF. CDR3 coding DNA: TGTGCCAGCGGGACTAGCGGGAGTGGGAGCTCCTACAATGAGCAGTTCTTC.

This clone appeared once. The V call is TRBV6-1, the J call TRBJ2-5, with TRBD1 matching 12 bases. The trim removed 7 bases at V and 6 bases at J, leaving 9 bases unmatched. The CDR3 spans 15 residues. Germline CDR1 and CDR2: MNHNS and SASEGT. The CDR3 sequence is CASITGTGGMKTQYF. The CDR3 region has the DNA TGTGCCAGCATTACCGGGACAGGGGGCATGAAGACCCAGTACTTC.

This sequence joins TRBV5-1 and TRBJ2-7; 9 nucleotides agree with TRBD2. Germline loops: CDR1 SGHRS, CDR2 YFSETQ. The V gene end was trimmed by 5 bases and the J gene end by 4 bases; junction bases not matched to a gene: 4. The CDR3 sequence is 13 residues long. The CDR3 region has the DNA TGCGCCAGCAGGGTTAGCGGGAGTTACGAGCAGTACTTC. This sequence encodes CASRVSGSYEQYF. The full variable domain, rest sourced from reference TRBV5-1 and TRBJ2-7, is KAGVTQTPRYLIKTRGQQVTLSCSPISGHRSVSWYQQTPGQGLQFLFEYFSETQRNKGNFPGRFSGRQFSNSRSEMNVSTLELGDSALYLCASRVSGSYEQYFGPGTRLTVT.

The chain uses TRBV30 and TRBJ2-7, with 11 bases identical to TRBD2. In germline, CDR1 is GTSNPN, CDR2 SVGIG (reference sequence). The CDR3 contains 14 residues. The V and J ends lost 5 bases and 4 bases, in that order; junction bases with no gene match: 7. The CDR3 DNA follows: TGTGCCTGGGCCGCGGGACTAGCGGCTTACGAGCAGTACTTC. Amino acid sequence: CAWAAGLAAYEQYF. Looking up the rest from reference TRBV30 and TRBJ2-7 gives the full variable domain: SQTIHQWPATLVQPVGSPLSLECTVEGTSNPNLYWYRQAAGRGLQLLFYSVGIGQISSEVPQNLSASRPQDRQFILSSKKLLLSDSGFYLCAWAAGLAAYEQYFGPGTRLTVT.

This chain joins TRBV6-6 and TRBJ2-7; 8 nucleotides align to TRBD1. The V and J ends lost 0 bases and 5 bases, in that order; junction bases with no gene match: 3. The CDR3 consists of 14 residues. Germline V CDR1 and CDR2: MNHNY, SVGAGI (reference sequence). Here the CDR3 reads CASSYSGQGHEQYF. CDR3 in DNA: TGTGCCAGCAGTTACTCCGGACAGGGCCACGAGCAGTACTTC.

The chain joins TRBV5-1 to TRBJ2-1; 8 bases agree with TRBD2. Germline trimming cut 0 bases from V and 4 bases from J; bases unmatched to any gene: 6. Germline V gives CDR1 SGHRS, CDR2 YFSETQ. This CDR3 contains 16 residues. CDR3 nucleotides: TGCGCCAGCAGCTTGGCCTCGGTAGCGGGGTACAATGAGCAGTTCTTC. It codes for CASSLASVAGYNEQFF. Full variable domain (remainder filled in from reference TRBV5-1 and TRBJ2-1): KAGVTQTPRYLIKTRGQQVTLSCSPISGHRSVSWYQQTPGQGLQFLFEYFSETQRNKGNFPGRFSGRQFSNSRSEMNVSTLELGDSALYLCASSLASVAGYNEQFFGPGTRLTVL.